Listed below are T cell receptor beta chains from one sample, sequenced in a study of identical twins. TCRdb redid the calling of the 5' RACE reads with MiXCR, one entry per CDR3 protein. In the table there are 650,000 to 750,000 distinct CDR3 sequences, over 20% of which are singletons. These sequences were also reported in another study, on T cells expressing NK-cell markers.

Sequencing input: PBMCs. These receptors originate from a woman between 18 and 29 years old in good health. CDR3s include the opening cysteine and the closing phenylalanine or tryptophan. A D gene is named only where the DNA matches it firmly. Size is omitted from some rows. Given values are once, few, many or a class for expanded clones.

>.|TRBJ1-6|.|TRBV6-4
TGTGCCAGCAGTGACGGTATCTCACCCCTCCACTTT
CASSDGISPLHF
>many|TRBJ2-1|.|TRBV29-1
TGCAGCGCCCCTATTGCTTCTCCGAGCTCCTACAATGAGCAGTTCTTC
CSAPIASPSSYNEQFF
>.|TRBJ2-1|TRBD1|TRBV6-2/TRBV6-3
TGTGCCAGCAGTGGACAGGGGGAGGCCAATGAGCAGTTCTTC
CASSGQGEANEQFF
>few|TRBJ1-2|TRBD1|TRBV6-1
TGTGCCAGCAGGCCGACAGGGGACAGCTATGGCTACACCTTC
CASRPTGDSYGYTF
>few|TRBJ2-5|.|TRBV6-6
TGTGCCAGCACTTCTAGGGTCGGGGAGACCCAGTACTTC
CASTSRVGETQYF
>few|TRBJ2-7|TRBD2|TRBV7-9
TGTGCCAGCAGCCAGTTACTAGCGGGAGCGGGGGAGCAGTACTTC
CASSQLLAGAGEQYF
>.|TRBJ2-7|.|TRBV25-1
TGTGCCAGCAGTGATGAGGGTTGGAGCCGCTACGAGCAGTACTTC
CASSDEGWSRYEQYF
>.|TRBJ2-7|TRBD2|TRBV7-2
TGTGCCAGCAGCCCTGGGGGAGCGGGGAGTGAGCAGTACTTC
CASSPGGAGSEQYF
>.|TRBJ2-7|TRBD1|TRBV5-1
TGCGCCAGCAGGGACGGACAGGGGGGGACGGAACAGTACTTC
CASRDGQGGTEQYF
>many|TRBJ1-3|.|TRBV20-1
TGCAGTGCTCTTCTAAGTGGAAACACCATATATTTT
CSALLSGNTIYF
>few|TRBJ2-7|TRBD2|TRBV5-5
TGTGCCAGCAGCTTGGACCCGGGACTACCGTACGAGCAGTACTTC
CASSLDPGLPYEQYF
>many|TRBJ1-6|.|TRBV6-5
TGTGCCAGCAGTTACGGGACTGATAATTCACCCCTCCACTTT
CASSYGTDNSPLHF
>few|TRBJ1-2|.|TRBV7-2
TGTGCCAGCAGACCATCCGGAGCATCGAACTATGGCTACACCTTC
CASRPSGASNYGYTF
>few|TRBJ2-5|TRBD2|TRBV7-2
TGTGCCAGCAGCTTAGCTAGCGGGCTACAAGAGACCCAGTACTTC
CASSLASGLQETQYF